Shown below are 30 T cell receptor beta chains from a single sample sequenced in a study of T cells in Graves' hyperthyroidism and ophthalmopathy. Amplification of TCR beta CDR3 regions used RNA as the template. Initially, a first-round RT-PCR of the TCR CDR3 employed the HTBI primer set. TCRdb reanalysed the multiplex PCR reads using MiXCR and keeps one entry per CDR3 protein. The sample comprises hundreds of thousands of distinct CDR3 sequences, 13% to 15% of which are singletons, and approximately 19% rests with the top ten. Material for sequencing was blood. The source of these receptors is a woman aged 55-69 years with Graves' ophthalmopathy.

This clonotype came up many times. The CDR3 spells CAISESWGSGTYNEQFF. CDR3 sequence (DNA): TGTGCCATCAGTGAGTCGTGGGGGAGCGGCACCTACAATGAGCAGTTCTTC. This rearrangement joins TRBV10-3 to TRBJ2-1; D may be TRBD1 or TRBD2 (5 bases each). Trimming removed 0 bases at V and 2 bases at J, with 14 bases between. CDR1 and CDR2 from the germline V gene are ENHRY and SYGVKD. This CDR3 comprises 17 residues.

This clonotype was seen ten or more times. The J gene is TRBJ2-6, the V gene TRBV28, with D possibly called TRBD1 or TRBD2 (5 bases each). CDR1 and CDR2 from the germline V gene are MDHEN and SYDVKM. The CDR3 contains 14 residues. Trimming shortened V by 4 bases and J by 2 bases, and 6 bases separated the two germline ends. The DNA of the CDR3 is TGTGCCAGCAGTTCGGGACCTGGGGCCAACGTCCTGACTTTC. As protein: CASSSGPGANVLTF. Using reference TRBV28 and TRBJ2-6 for the parts outside the CDR3, the full variable domain is DVKVTQSSRYLVKRTGEKVFLECVQDMDHENMFWYRQDPGLGLRLIYFSYDVKMKEKGDIPEGYSVSREKKERFSLILESASTNQTSMYLCASSSGPGANVLTFGAGSRLTVL.

The chain combines TRBV30 with TRBJ1-6; D is possibly TRBD1 (6 bases). There are 13 residues in the CDR3. The V gene lost 4 bases and the J gene lost 7 bases, with 11 bases spanning the gap. The germline gives CDR1 GTSNPN, CDR2 SVGIG (reference sequence). The CDR3 nucleotides read TGTGCCTGGAACGGACAGAAAAATTCACCCCTCCACTTT. It translates to CAWNGQKNSPLHF.

This clonotype occurred many times. The chain is built from TRBV7-9 and TRBJ2-7, with D perhaps TRBD1 (6 bases). This CDR3 is 13 amino acids long. Germline V CDR1 and CDR2: SEHNR, FQNEAQ (reference sequence). Trimming took off 5 bases at V and 2 bases at J, with 10 bases between the two ends. In DNA, the CDR3 is TGTGCCAGCAGCAACAGGGCAGCCTACGAGCAGTACTTC. Residues: CASSNRAAYEQYF.

This clonotype was seen only a few times. The chain couples TRBV24-1 to TRBJ2-6; TRBD1 is a possible D gene (5 bases). Germline V gene data show CDR1 as KGHDR and CDR2 as SFDVKD. The CDR3 totals 17 residues. The V and J ends lost 4 bases and 4 bases respectively, with 16 bases between them. CDR3 nucleotide sequence: TGTGCCACCAGTGAAATCAAGGGGTTCGGGGGGGCCAACGTCCTGACTTTC. This gives the protein CATSEIKGFGGANVLTF.

This clonotype was counted at least ten times. The chain couples TRBV7-9 to TRBJ2-1; D possibly matches TRBD1 or TRBD2 (5 bases each). This CDR3 is 15 amino acids long. Germline loops: CDR1 SEHNR, CDR2 FQNEAQ (reference sequence). The V and J ends lost 1 base and 7 bases respectively, with 14 bases between them. The CDR3, as DNA: TGTGCCAGCAGCTTAGAGCGGCAGGGAAGGAATGAGCAGTTCTTC. Translation: CASSLERQGRNEQFF.

This clonotype showed up many times. This chain connects TRBV7-8 to TRBJ2-2; D might be TRBD1 or TRBD2, each matching 7 bases. V shed 3 bases and J shed 2 bases, with 28 bases lying between them. The CDR3 is 21 residues long. Germline V lookup: CDR1 SGHVS, CDR2 FQNEAQ. The CDR3 region is CASSFKRGPTRDRPNTGELFF. In DNA form, the CDR3 reads TGTGCCAGCAGCTTCAAGCGGGGTCCGACCCGGGACAGACCCAACACCGGGGAGCTGTTTTTT.

As concerns this clonotype: A much larger clone differs from this one at a single base, so this may be a read error. J is TRBJ2-7 and V is TRBV4-1, with TRBD1 as a possible D gene (5 bases). Trimming took off 4 bases at V and 4 bases at J, with 11 bases between the two ends. CDR3 length equals 13 residues. Germline CDR1 MGHRA, CDR2 YSYEKL. CDR3 in amino acids: CASSRGRQYEQYF. CDR3 coding DNA: TGCGCCAGCAGCCGGGGCAGGCAATACGAGCAGTACTTC.

This clonotype has at least ten counts. V gene TRBV3-1 combines with J gene TRBJ1-5; 11 bases are shared with TRBD1. Germline trimming cut 1 base from V and 7 bases from J; bases unmatched to any gene: 3. The germline gives CDR1 LGHDT, CDR2 YNNKEL (reference sequence). This CDR3 is 15 amino acids long. CDR3 residues: CASSQAGQGGQPQHF. The CDR3 bases are TGTGCCAGCAGCCAAGCGGGACAGGGGGGACAGCCCCAGCATTTT.

The chain uses TRBV6-1 and TRBJ2-1, with a possible D match to TRBD1 (6 bases). This CDR3 is built from 12 residues. Germline CDR1 is MNHNS and CDR2 is SASEGT. With 10 bases removed from V and 8 bases from J, the gap between germline ends came to 15 bases. CDR3 sequence (DNA): TGTGCCATCCCACAGGGTCTGGATGAGCAGTTCTTC. This translates into CAIPQGLDEQFF.

A few counts support this clonotype. V and J are TRBV5-6 and TRBJ1-2, with D hard to call. The CDR3 totals 15 residues. Germline values: CDR1 SGHDT, CDR2 YYEEEE. V was shortened by 2 bases and J by 8 bases, with 19 bases between the two germline ends. CDR3 DNA: TGTGCCAGCAGCTTTAGGTCCCCCGGTGGACCCGGCTACACCTTC. Amino acids: CASSFRSPGGPGYTF.

The sample holds many counts of this clonotype. The rearrangement uses TRBV12-3 or TRBV12-4 and TRBJ2-5; TRBD1 matches 8 bases. The CDR3 length is 14 residues. V shed 2 bases and J 4 bases; nucleotides not matched to a gene: 3. The CDR3 bases are TGTGCCAGCAGTTTATCAGGGGGCCTAGAGACCCAGTACTTC. It translates to CASSLSGGLETQYF.

This clonotype was seen at least ten times. The chain has TRBV5-1 and TRBJ1-1; D is unresolved. The CDR3 has 13 amino acids. Between the trimmed V and J ends, which lost 5 bases and 0 bases, there was a span of 8 bases. Germline V gene lookup returns CDR1 SGHRS and CDR2 YFSETQ. As DNA, the CDR3 is TGCGCCAGCAGGGCGACGGTGAACACTGAAGCTTTCTTT. Translation: CASRATVNTEAFF.

Comments on this clonotype: One base away lies a much larger clone, so this may be a sequencing read error. The chain has TRBV7-9 and TRBJ2-2; TRBD1 matches at 8 bases. Germline trimming cut 8 bases from V and 0 bases from J; bases unmatched to any gene: 14. The CDR3 extends over 18 amino acids. Germline V gives CDR1 SEHNR, CDR2 FQNEAQ (reference sequence). The CDR3 spells CASGRTGTGPPNTGELFF. In nucleotides, the CDR3 is TGTGCCAGCGGTCGGACCGGGACAGGCCCGCCGAACACCGGGGAGCTGTTTTTT.

This clonotype was recorded many times. The gene calls are TRBV3-1 and TRBJ2-2; D gene ambiguous. Germline V gives CDR1 LGHDT, CDR2 YNNKEL (reference sequence). The CDR3 runs 11 residues. The ends were cut back, 1 base at V and 7 bases at J, with 1 base in the middle. The CDR3 region is CASSQGGELFF. The CDR3, as DNA: TGTGCCAGCAGCCAAGGCGGGGAGCTGTTTTTT.

This clonotype was detected only a few times. V is TRBV4-1 and J is TRBJ1-5; D is uncertain. This CDR3 has 15 amino acids. CDR1 and CDR2 from the germline V gene are MGHRA and YSYEKL. The V end was cut by 4 bases, the J end by 5 bases, with 15 bases between. The CDR3 nucleotides are TGCGCCAGCAGCCTCCTTAGAGGGAGGGATCAGCCCCAGCATTTT. Its protein is CASSLLRGRDQPQHF.

The table lists this clonotype with many counts. This rearrangement joins TRBV28 to TRBJ2-7; TRBD2 matches 13 bases. Germline trimming cut 5 bases from V and 5 bases from J; bases unmatched to any gene: 18. Germline V gives CDR1 MDHEN, CDR2 SYDVKM. There are 19 residues in the CDR3. The CDR3 nucleotides read TGTGCCAGCAGTCCAACAGGCGACAGGGGGACTAGCGGGAAGGACGAGCAGTACTTC. Translating gives CASSPTGDRGTSGKDEQYF.

This clonotype was observed many times. V and J are TRBV29-1 and TRBJ2-3; D is uncertain. In germline, CDR1 is SQVTM, CDR2 ANQGSEA. The V gene lost 0 bases and the J gene lost 6 bases, with 7 bases spanning the gap. The length of the CDR3 is 12 residues. The CDR3 DNA is TGCAGCGTTGAAGATTTCCGGGATACGCAGTATTTT. Protein: CSVEDFRDTQYF.

This clonotype occurred many times. The rearrangement links TRBV9 to TRBJ2-2; perhaps D is TRBD1 or TRBD2 (5 bases each). Trimming removed 3 bases from V and 2 bases from J, with 14 bases in between. CDR3 size: 16 residues. Germline V gives CDR1 SGDLS, CDR2 YYNGEE. In nucleotides, the CDR3 is TGTGCCAGCAGCGCCTCCTCGGGACGTAACACCGGGGAGCTGTTTTTT. Protein sequence: CASSASSGRNTGELFF.

The chain uses TRBV20-1 and TRBJ2-1; 7 bases are shared with TRBD2. Germline V gives CDR1 DFQATT, CDR2 SNEGSKA (reference sequence). The V gene end was trimmed by 3 bases and the J gene end by 12 bases; junction bases not matched to a gene: 8. The CDR3 length is 12 residues. DNA of the CDR3: TGCAGTGCTAGGGGGGGGACGGATTGGCAGTTCTTC. Encoded protein: CSARGGTDWQFF.

In this sample, this clonotype turned up many times. The V and J genes are TRBV7-8 and TRBJ1-5, with D maybe TRBD1 (5 bases). Germline CDR1 SGHVS, CDR2 FQNEAQ. Trimming pared 5 bases from V and 3 bases from J, leaving 14 bases between. This CDR3 contains 15 residues. The CDR3 nucleotides read TGTGCCAGCAGCCCGGACGGAGGGGACAATCAGCCCCAGCATTTT. Residues: CASSPDGGDNQPQHF. Supplemented by reference TRBV7-8 and TRBJ1-5, the full variable domain reads GAGVSQSPRYKVAKRGQDVALRCDPISGHVSLFWYQQALGQGPEFLTYFQNEAQLDKSGLPSDRFFAERPEGSVSTLKIQRTQQEDSAVYLCASSPDGGDNQPQHFGDGTRLSIL.

This clonotype appeared a single time. The V and J genes are TRBV7-3 and TRBJ2-4, with 14 bases matching TRBD2. The CDR3 covers 19 residues. Trimming cost V 5 bases and J 5 bases; bases outside gene matches: 14. Per germline, CDR1 SGHTA and CDR2 FQGTGA. CDR3 region: CASSNAGTSGRLTENIQYF. For the CDR3, the DNA is TGTGCCAGCAGCAATGCGGGGACTAGCGGGAGATTGACCGAAAACATTCAGTACTTC.

Ten or more counts support this clonotype. The chain has TRBV20-1 and TRBJ2-1, with 13 bases matching TRBD2. The germline V gene has CDR1 DFQATT and CDR2 SNEGSKA (reference sequence). V gave up 6 bases and J gave up 9 bases; unmatched junction bases: 8. This CDR3 is 14 amino acids long. CDR3 in DNA: TGCAGTGCCCCGACTAGCGGGAGGCGCCGTGAGCAGTTCTTC. Protein product: CSAPTSGRRREQFF.

This chain links TRBV25-1 with TRBJ2-7, with a possible D match to TRBD1 (6 bases). The CDR3 covers 13 residues. With 3 bases removed from V and 3 bases from J, the gap between germline ends came to 9 bases. Germline V gene sequence: CDR1 MGHDK, CDR2 SYGVNS. CDR3: CASSEGARYEQYF. CDR3 coding DNA: TGTGCCAGCAGTGAGGGGGCCCGCTACGAGCAGTACTTC.

This clonotype was detected a few times. The genes are TRBV6-1 and TRBJ2-7; maybe TRBD1 (5 bases). Trimming shortened V by 8 bases and J by 7 bases, and 21 bases separated the two germline ends. Germline values: CDR1 MNHNS, CDR2 SASEGT. CDR3 length: 14 amino acids. The CDR3 region is CASGVTDHPREQYF. The CDR3 DNA is TGTGCCAGCGGGGTGACAGACCACCCTCGAGAGCAGTACTTC.

The rearrangement joins TRBV7-2 to TRBJ2-1; 11 bases fit TRBD2. Looked up from germline, CDR1 is SGHTA and CDR2 is FQGNSA. J was trimmed by 10 bases and V by 5 bases; bases with no gene match: 13. The CDR3 is made up of 16 amino acids. The CDR3 spells CASSAGASGRPGEQFF. The CDR3 DNA follows: TGTGCCAGCAGCGCTGGGGCTAGCGGGAGGCCGGGGGAGCAGTTCTTC.

Ten or more counts support this clonotype. The V and J genes are TRBV2 and TRBJ1-2; D is undetermined. V was cut by 5 bases and J by 4 bases, with 11 bases left in between. Germline lookup yields CDR1 SNHLY and CDR2 FYNNEI. CDR3 length: 13 residues. The CDR3 DNA follows: TGTGCCAGCAGTTTCTCGGGAACCTATGGCTACACCTTC. Encoded protein: CASSFSGTYGYTF.

V usage is TRBV9 and J usage is TRBJ2-7; tentatively, D is TRBD1 (6 bases). The CDR3 runs to 17 residues. V was trimmed by 3 bases and J by 1 base, leaving 20 bases between them. The germline V gene encodes CDR1 SGDLS and CDR2 YYNGEE. This chain's CDR3 is CASSAGHSGTLSYEQYF. In DNA form, the CDR3 reads TGTGCCAGCAGCGCCGGACACTCCGGGACACTTTCCTACGAGCAGTACTTC.

V and J are TRBV19 and TRBJ2-1, with a weak D call TRBD2 (6 bases). V lost 4 bases and J lost 4, with 11 bases in between. Germline CDR1 LNHDA, CDR2 SQIVND (reference sequence). This CDR3 spans 14 amino acids. The CDR3 DNA reads TGTGCCAGTAGTACGCAGCGGGCATACAATGAGCAGTTCTTC. It is translated as CASSTQRAYNEQFF.

Many counts were recorded for this clonotype. The rearrangement uses TRBV6-5 and TRBJ2-6, with D perhaps being TRBD1 or TRBD2 (5 bases each). The CDR3 covers 15 residues. Germline values: CDR1 MNHEY, CDR2 SVGAGI. V was clipped by 0 bases and J by 4 bases, with 7 bases between them. CDR3 nucleotide sequence: TGTGCCAGCAGTTACTCGGGGACCGGGGCCAACGTCCTGACTTTC. Its protein is CASSYSGTGANVLTF.